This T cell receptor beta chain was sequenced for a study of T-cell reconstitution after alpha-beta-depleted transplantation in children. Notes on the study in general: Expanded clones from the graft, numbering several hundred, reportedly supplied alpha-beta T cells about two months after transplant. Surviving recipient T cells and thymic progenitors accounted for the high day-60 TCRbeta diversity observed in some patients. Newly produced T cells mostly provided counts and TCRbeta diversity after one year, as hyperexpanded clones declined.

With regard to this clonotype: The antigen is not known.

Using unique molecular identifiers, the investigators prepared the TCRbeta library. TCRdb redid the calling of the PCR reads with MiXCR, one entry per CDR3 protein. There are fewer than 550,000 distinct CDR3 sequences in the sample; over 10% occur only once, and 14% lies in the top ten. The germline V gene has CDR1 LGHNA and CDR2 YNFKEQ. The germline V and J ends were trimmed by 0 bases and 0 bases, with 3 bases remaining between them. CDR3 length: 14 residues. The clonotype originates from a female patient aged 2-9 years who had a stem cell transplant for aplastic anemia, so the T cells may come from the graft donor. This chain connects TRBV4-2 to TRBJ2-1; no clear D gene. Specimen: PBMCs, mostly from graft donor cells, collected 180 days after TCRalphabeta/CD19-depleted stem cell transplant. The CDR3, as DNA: TGTGCCAGCAGCCAAGAAGGCTCCTACAATGAGCAGTTCTTC. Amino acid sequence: CASSQEGSYNEQFF.